The rows below give T cell receptor beta chains drawn from one sample of a study of cytomegalovirus exposure and HLA in healthy donors. This table comes from immunoSEQ multiplex PCR, and its TCRdb copy is limited to in-frame clones, with some not included. Among about 280,000 clones listed, 70% to 90% were seen once. Sequenced: PBMCs. All receptors derive from a woman in her late teens or twenties in good health and CMV-seronegative. Each CDR3 is given with its conserved first and last residue. The D gene is left open where the match is weak. The size field is filled for only some rows; it gives once, few, many or a size class.

V gene,J gene,clone size,D gene,CDR3 protein,CDR3 DNA
TRBV6-6,TRBJ2-7,-,TRBD2,CASSSPGTSDYEQYF,TGTGCCAGCAGTAGTCCCGGGACTAGCGACTACGAGCAGTACTTC
TRBV5-1,TRBJ2-7,-,TRBD2,CASSYIAGVEQYF,TGCGCCAGCAGCTACATAGCGGGAGTAGAGCAGTACTTC
TRBV28,TRBJ2-7,-,-,CATSRGGRGQYF,TGTGCCACCTCCCGTGGAGGCAGGGGGCAGTACTTC
TRBV4-2,TRBJ1-1,-,-,CASSQEKGLNTEAFF,TGTGCCAGCAGCCAAGAGAAGGGGCTGAACACTGAAGCTTTCTTT
TRBV15,TRBJ1-2,-,-,CATSRDRGNPYGYTF,TGTGCCACCAGCAGAGATCGAGGCAACCCCTATGGCTACACCTTC
TRBV10-3,TRBJ2-7,-,TRBD1,CAISEYGTGNYEQYF,TGTGCCATCAGTGAGTACGGGACAGGAAATTACGAGCAGTACTTC
TRBV30,TRBJ1-1,-,-,CAWSAGVGNTEAFF,TGTGCCTGGAGTGCAGGGGTAGGGAACACTGAAGCTTTCTTT
TRBV27,TRBJ2-7,-,TRBD2,CASSLVRLAGMYEQYF,TGTGCCAGCAGTTTAGTCAGACTAGCGGGAATGTACGAGCAGTACTTC
TRBV25-1,TRBJ1-1,-,TRBD1,CATVGQFETEAFF,TGTGCCACCGTGGGACAGTTCGAGACTGAAGCTTTCTTT
TRBV28,TRBJ1-2,-,TRBD1,CASSLFTGGYGYTF,TGTGCCAGCAGTTTATTTACAGGGGGCTATGGCTACACCTTC
TRBV18,TRBJ1-5,-,-,CASSPGLSNQPQHF,TGTGCCAGCTCACCAGGGCTTAGCAATCAGCCCCAGCATTTT
TRBV2,TRBJ1-2,-,-,CASKSDRQANYGYTF,TGTGCCAGCAAATCGGATAGACAGGCCAACTATGGCTACACCTTC
TRBV18,TRBJ2-1,-,-,CASSPATASLSYNEQFF,TGTGCCAGCTCACCGGCGACAGCGAGTCTATCGTACAATGAGCAGTTCTTC
TRBV14,TRBJ2-7,-,TRBD1,CASSRLVGTGGEQYF,TGTGCCAGCAGCCGGTTGGTCGGGACAGGGGGCGAGCAGTACTTC
TRBV18,TRBJ2-3,-,-,CASSPTAGSTDTQYF,TGTGCCAGCTCACCCACTGCAGGTTCCACAGATACGCAGTATTTT
TRBV28,TRBJ2-7,-,-,CASSLGPQGGSYEQYF,TGTGCCAGCAGTTTAGGGCCGCAGGGGGGATCCTACGAGCAGTACTTC
TRBV10-3,TRBJ1-5,-,-,CAISESQGQPQHF,TGTGCCATCAGTGAGTCCCAGGGCCAGCCCCAGCATTTT
TRBV27,TRBJ2-7,-,-,CASSWGLPSYEQYF,TGTGCCAGCAGTTGGGGACTTCCATCCTACGAGCAGTACTTC
TRBV7-6,TRBJ2-7,once,TRBD2,CASSLGPRAASGRHEQYF,TGTGCCAGCAGCTTAGGTCCCAGGGCGGCTAGCGGACGCCACGAGCAGTACTTC
TRBV5-6,TRBJ1-1,-,-,CASSWGGEAFF,TGTGCCAGCAGCTGGGGAGGTGAAGCTTTCTTT
TRBV7-9,TRBJ1-1,-,TRBD1,CASSLGDRPNTEAFF,TGTGCCAGCAGCTTAGGGGACAGGCCAAACACTGAAGCTTTCTTT
TRBV9,TRBJ2-1,-,TRBD2,CASSVASLGLAGYNEQFF,TGTGCCAGCAGCGTAGCGTCTTTGGGGCTAGCGGGCTACAATGAGCAGTTCTTC
TRBV28,TRBJ2-7,-,TRBD2,CASSLGGVYEQYF,TGTGCCAGCAGTTTGGGAGGGGTCTACGAGCAGTACTTC
TRBV19,TRBJ1-1,once,TRBD1,CASTRGRNTEAFF,TGTGCCAGTACCAGGGGGAGGAACACTGAAGCTTTCTTT
TRBV28,TRBJ1-5,-,-,CASSGDSPNQPQHF,TGTGCCAGCAGCGGCGACAGTCCCAATCAGCCCCAGCATTTT
TRBV28,TRBJ1-6,-,TRBD1,CASQPTRGRLLNSPLHF,TGTGCCAGTCAACCCACCAGGGGGCGATTACTCAATTCACCCCTCCACTTT
TRBV19,TRBJ2-7,-,TRBD2,CASSIVHQGGGEQYF,TGTGCCAGTAGTATAGTTCATCAGGGCGGGGGGGAGCAGTACTTC
TRBV6-5,TRBJ2-7,-,TRBD2,CASSRDLSGGEQYF,TGTGCCAGCAGCAGGGACTTATCGGGAGGCGAGCAGTACTTC
TRBV6-1,TRBJ1-6,-,-,CASSDLQGNSPLHF,TGTGCCAGCAGTGATCTTCAGGGAAATTCACCCCTCCACTTT
TRBV6-1,TRBJ2-7,-,-,CASSVGHSYEQYF,TGTGCCAGCAGTGTGGGACATTCCTACGAGCAGTACTTC
TRBV14,TRBJ2-7,-,TRBD2,CASSQAIAGLYEQYF,TGTGCCAGCAGCCAAGCCATAGCGGGACTATACGAGCAGTACTTC
TRBV2,TRBJ2-5,-,TRBD2,CASSEELAGAETQYF,TGTGCCAGCAGTGAAGAACTAGCGGGAGCTGAGACCCAGTACTTC
TRBV15,TRBJ2-7,-,TRBD2,CATSRGRREGSYEQYF,TGTGCCACCAGCAGGGGAAGGCGGGAGGGATCCTACGAGCAGTACTTC
TRBV6-1,TRBJ2-3,once,TRBD2,CASSLAGVVDTQYF,TGTGCCAGCAGCCTTGCGGGAGTGGTAGATACGCAGTATTTT
TRBV28,TRBJ2-4,-,-,CASRGQGRGNIQYF,TGTGCCAGCAGGGGCCAGGGCCGGGGGAACATTCAGTACTTC
TRBV30,TRBJ1-3,few,-,CAWSGGTAGNTIYF,TGTGCCTGGAGTGGCGGGACGGCTGGAAACACCATATATTTT
TRBV2,TRBJ1-2,few,TRBD1,CASNRGKGYGYTF,TGTGCCAGCAACAGGGGGAAGGGCTATGGCTACACCTTC
TRBV2,TRBJ2-7,few,-,CASRLVGIGDEQYF,TGTGCCAGCAGGCTCGTGGGGATAGGGGACGAGCAGTACTTC
TRBV7-2,TRBJ1-5,-,-,CASSSGARGFNQPQHF,TGTGCCAGCAGCTCGGGAGCGAGGGGTTTTAATCAGCCCCAGCATTTT
TRBV10-3,TRBJ2-7,-,TRBD2,CAITTNETGGYEQYF,TGTGCCATCACAACCAACGAGACGGGAGGTTACGAGCAGTACTTC
TRBV7-3,TRBJ2-3,-,TRBD2,CASSVSGGITDTQYF,TGTGCCAGCAGCGTTAGCGGGGGGATTACAGATACGCAGTATTTT
TRBV28,TRBJ2-7,-,TRBD2,CASTLSGGEPYEQYF,TGTGCCAGCACCTTGAGTGGGGGGGAGCCTTACGAGCAGTACTTC
TRBV10-3,TRBJ1-5,once,-,CAISEQDTINQPQHF,TGTGCCATCAGTGAGCAGGACACGATCAATCAGCCCCAGCATTTT
TRBV5-1,TRBJ2-1,-,TRBD2,CASSLGLARSYNEQFF,TGCGCCAGCAGCTTGGGACTAGCGAGATCCTACAATGAGCAGTTCTTC
TRBV4-1,TRBJ2-7,once,TRBD2,CASSQEAAGGSSYEQYF,TGCGCCAGCAGCCAAGAGGCGGCGGGAGGTTCGTCCTACGAGCAGTACTTC
TRBV4-2,TRBJ1-6,few,TRBD1,CASSQADRESSPLHF,TGTGCCAGCAGCCAAGCGGACAGGGAAAGTTCACCCCTCCACTTT
TRBV6-1,TRBJ2-7,-,-,CASSEARYEQYF,TGTGCCAGCAGTGAAGCCCGCTACGAGCAGTACTTC
TRBV15,TRBJ2-3,-,-,CATSRSTGTDTQYF,TGTGCCACCAGCAGGTCGACAGGCACAGATACGCAGTATTTT
TRBV6-5,TRBJ2-3,-,TRBD2,CASSYSSGSHTQYF,TGTGCCAGCAGTTATTCTAGCGGGAGCCATACGCAGTATTTT